The following is a T cell receptor beta chain sequence with its context. This entry is derived from a study of blood T cell repertoires in COVID-19. Profiled with immunoSEQ multiplex PCR; TCRdb holds only in-frame clones, not every one. Among about 31,000 clones listed, 80% to 90% were seen once. The V end was cut by 1 base, the J end by 3 bases, with 7 bases between. Germline V gene lookup returns CDR1 SGHRS and CDR2 YFSETQ. This CDR3 contains 14 residues. The J gene is TRBJ2-2, the V gene TRBV5-1, with TRBD2 as a possible D gene (6 bases). The sequence was obtained from a man older than 75 with acute or convalescent COVID-19. The source material was peripheral blood. The CDR3 region has the DNA TGCGCCAGCAGCTTGCCGGGGGACACCGGGGAGCTGTTTTTT. Its translation is CASSLPGDTGELFF. Supplemented by reference TRBV5-1 and TRBJ2-2, the full variable domain reads KAGVTQTPRYLIKTRGQQVTLSCSPISGHRSVSWYQQTPGQGLQFLFEYFSETQRNKGNFPGRFSGRQFSNSRSEMNVSTLELGDSALYLCASSLPGDTGELFFGEGSRLTVL.